This note documents a single T cell receptor (beta chain) sequence. Authors' methods: How many nucleated cells were present was estimated from reference gene primer amplification. Data came from immunoSEQ multiplex PCR; TCRdb stores just in-frame clones and leaves some out. D and trimming come from the DNA, and the V and J calls and clone size come from that table. The sample carries roughly 100,000 clones, about 72% recorded once. The entry originates in a study of blood T cell repertoires in COVID-19. About the research overall: PBMCs, B-cell-depleted T cells, or T cells were the source of the cDNA or gDNA that made up the material.

The CDR3 runs 15 residues. The trim removed 5 bases at V and 7 bases at J, leaving 10 bases unmatched. Germline CDR1 MNHEY, CDR2 SMNVEV (reference sequence). This clonotype was obtained from a man in his 60s with active or convalescent COVID-19. Input material: peripheral blood. V and J are TRBV27 and TRBJ1-5; the match to TRBD1 covers 8 bases. CDR3 in amino acids: CASSLTGTGLQPQHF. DNA for the CDR3: TGTGCCAGCAGTCTGACCGGGACAGGCCTACAGCCCCAGCATTTT.